This passage covers 2 T cell receptor beta chains from one sample sequenced in a study of cytomegalovirus exposure and HLA in healthy donors (dated by TCRdb to about 2017). Libraries were constructed by the immunoSEQ multiplex PCR assay. The multiplex PCR relied on a mix of 60 forward primers for TCR Vbeta segments and 13 reverse primers for TCR Jbeta segments. TCRdb holds this immuneACCESS table with in-frame rearrangements only. Some clones are missing; in checked studies, unresolved V genes explain under half, and the rest has no known cause. The table for this sample lists some 150,000 clones; roughly 73% of them were counted only once. Over 3% of the sample is held by the ten biggest clonotypes. Input material: PBMCs. Source of these receptors: a man in his forties in good health and CMV-seronegative.

This chain links TRBV5-6 with TRBJ2-1, with D unresolved. The V and J ends lost 2 bases and 5 bases respectively, with 2 bases between them. The CDR3 contains 11 residues. Germline V gives CDR1 SGHDT, CDR2 YYEEEE. The CDR3 protein is CASSFDNEQFF. CDR3 bases: TGTGCCAGCAGCTTCGACAATGAGCAGTTCTTC.

V is TRBV5-5 and J is TRBJ2-5; D perhaps matches TRBD2 (6 bases). Germline V gene sequence: CDR1 SGHKS, CDR2 YYEKEE (reference sequence). This CDR3 contains 14 residues. V shed 4 bases and J shed 7 bases, with 17 bases lying between them. CDR3: CASSVGRRGGTQYF. The CDR3 DNA reads as TGTGCCAGCAGCGTGGGACGGCGGGGAGGGACCCAGTACTTC.